Included here is one T cell receptor (beta chain) sequence, with context. The antigen remains unidentified. V was clipped by 4 bases and J by 2 bases, with 14 bases between them. This CDR3 comprises 15 residues. Germline CDR1 is MGHDK and CDR2 is SYGVNS. These data are taken from a study of Graves' ophthalmopathy and Graves' hyperthyroidism. The authors diagnosed from clinical symptoms, serum thyroxine, TRAb, thyroid ultrasound and orbital computed tomography. The PBMC fraction was derived from around 10 ml of fresh peripheral blood. From RNA, the CDR3 regions of TCR beta chains were amplified and sequenced. HTBI primers served in a first-round RT-PCR, which a second-round multiplex PCR followed. TCRdb reprocessed the multiplex PCR reads with MiXCR, giving one entry per CDR3 protein. This sample has 500,000 to 800,000 distinct CDR3 sequences, with 35% to 45% found just once. Findings and limits, study-wide: Most thyroid clonotypes with frequency above 0.001 were detected in blood too.

The chain carries TRBV25-1 and TRBJ2-5; the D call may be TRBD1 or TRBD2 (7 bases each). This clonotype originated in an adult man with Graves' ophthalmopathy. The sequenced material came from peripheral blood. DNA for the CDR3: TGTGCCAGCAGTGCTCCCAGGGGGGGACAAGAGACCCAGTACTTC. This sequence encodes CASSAPRGGQETQYF.